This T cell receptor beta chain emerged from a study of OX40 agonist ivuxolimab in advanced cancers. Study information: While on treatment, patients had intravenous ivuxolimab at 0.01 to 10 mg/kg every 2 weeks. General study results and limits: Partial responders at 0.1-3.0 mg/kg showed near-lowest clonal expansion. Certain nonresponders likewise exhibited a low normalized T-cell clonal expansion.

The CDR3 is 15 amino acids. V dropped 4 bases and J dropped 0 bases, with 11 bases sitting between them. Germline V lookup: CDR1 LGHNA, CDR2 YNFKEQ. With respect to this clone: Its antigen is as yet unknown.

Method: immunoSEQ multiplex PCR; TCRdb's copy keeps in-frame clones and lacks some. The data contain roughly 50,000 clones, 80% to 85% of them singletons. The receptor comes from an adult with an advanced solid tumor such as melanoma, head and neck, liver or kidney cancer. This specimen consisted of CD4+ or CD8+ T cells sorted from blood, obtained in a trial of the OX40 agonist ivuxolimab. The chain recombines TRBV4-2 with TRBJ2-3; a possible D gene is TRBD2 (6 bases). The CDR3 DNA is TGTGCCAGCAGCCGGAGCGGGCAAAGCACAGATACGCAGTATTTT. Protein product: CASSRSGQSTDTQYF.